This TCR beta chain appears in the sequencing data of a study of cytomegalovirus exposure and HLA in healthy donors. Study results and limitations: Reported performance of the classifier showed diagnosis of cytomegalovirus status with high specificity and sensitivity.

Comment on this clone: The antigen is unknown.

The CDR3 length is 14 residues. V shed 8 bases, J shed 7 bases, and the junction held 11 bases outside the gene matches. CDR1 and CDR2 from the germline V gene are SEHNR and FQNEAQ (reference sequence). 13 Jbeta primers and 60 Vbeta primers were used for the PCR. Profiled with immunoSEQ multiplex PCR; TCRdb holds only in-frame clones, not every one. The sample includes about 130,000 clones, 74% of them seen just once. The sequence derives from a man between 18 and 29 years old in good health and CMV-seropositive. The sample comprised PBMCs. The genes are TRBV7-9 and TRBJ2-1, with 7 bases aligning to TRBD2. CDR3 sequence reads: CASFDGGWRNEQFF. In DNA form, the CDR3 reads TGTGCCAGCTTCGACGGGGGGTGGAGGAATGAGCAGTTCTTC. The whole variable domain, filled in from reference TRBV7-9 and TRBJ2-1, reads DTGVSQNPRHKITKRGQNVTFRCDPISEHNRLYWYRQTLGQGPEFLTYFQNEAQLEKSRLLSDRFSAERPKGSFSTLEIQRTEQGDSAMYLCASFDGGWRNEQFFGPGTRLTVL.